This T cell receptor beta chain was profiled in a study of cytomegalovirus exposure and HLA in healthy donors. Trimming removed 3 bases from V and 0 bases from J, with 11 bases in between. The CDR3 is 16 amino acids. Per germline, CDR1 SEHNR and CDR2 FQNEAQ (reference sequence). 60 Vbeta and 13 Jbeta primers were used in PCR. Method: immunoSEQ multiplex PCR; TCRdb's copy keeps in-frame clones and lacks some. The repertoire holds about 140,000 clones, more than 70% seen once, with around 11% in the top ten. Remarks on this clone: Its target is unknown.

Study findings and constraints: Cytomegalovirus-associated status was assigned to more than 150 TCR beta chains. Highest at DRB1 and lowest at HLA-C, TCR association rates differed among HLA loci in a later analysis.

V and J are TRBV7-9 and TRBJ2-2; TRBD2 is a possible D gene (5 bases). The sequenced material came from PBMCs. The receptor's source is a man aged 18 to 29 in good health and CMV-seropositive. CDR3 coding DNA: TGTGCCAGCAGCTTTTCTAGCCACGCGAACACCGGGGAGCTGTTTTTT. This sequence encodes CASSFSSHANTGELFF.